The following is a T cell receptor (beta chain) sequence with its context. Sequencing used immunoSEQ multiplex PCR; TCRdb keeps in-frame clones, though not all of them. There are tens of thousands of clones in the sample; approximately 87% occur only once, and roughly 1.5% lies in the top ten. The data were obtained in a study of T cell changes during pregnancy in multiple sclerosis. This CDR3 is built from 16 residues. In germline, CDR1 is KGHSH, CDR2 LQKENI. J gave up 1 base and V 3 bases, and 5 bases lay outside the gene matches. The rearrangement joins TRBV18 to TRBJ2-1; TRBD1 matches at 8 bases. The clonotype originates from a female donor in good health, enrolled as a control in a pregnancy study. The sequenced sample was peripheral blood, obtained in the first trimester of pregnancy. The CDR3 bases are TGTGCCAGCTCACCTCGGACAGGGATATCCTACAATGAGCAGTTCTTC. This gives the protein CASSPRTGISYNEQFF.